The sequence of this TCR beta chain was determined in a study of OX40 agonist ivuxolimab in advanced cancers. Study overall: Patients receiving dose escalation had hepatocellular carcinoma, melanoma, renal cell or head and neck cancer.

Some clones are missing from TCRdb's copy, which holds only in-frame ones; the method was immunoSEQ multiplex PCR. The sample gives tens of thousands of clones, 89% of which show up once; 11% is in the top ten. CDR3 size: 12 residues. V dropped 11 bases and J dropped 7 bases, with 17 bases sitting between them. Germline values: CDR1 MNHEY, CDR2 SVGAGI. The rearrangement joins TRBV6-5 to TRBJ1-1; D unclear. Material: CD4+ or CD8+ T cells sorted from blood, obtained in a trial of the OX40 agonist ivuxolimab. This sequence originates from an adult with an advanced solid tumor such as melanoma, head and neck, liver or kidney cancer. Here the CDR3 reads CAAGSSTFEAFF. CDR3 nucleotides: TGTGCCGCCGGATCCTCCACCTTTGAAGCTTTCTTT.